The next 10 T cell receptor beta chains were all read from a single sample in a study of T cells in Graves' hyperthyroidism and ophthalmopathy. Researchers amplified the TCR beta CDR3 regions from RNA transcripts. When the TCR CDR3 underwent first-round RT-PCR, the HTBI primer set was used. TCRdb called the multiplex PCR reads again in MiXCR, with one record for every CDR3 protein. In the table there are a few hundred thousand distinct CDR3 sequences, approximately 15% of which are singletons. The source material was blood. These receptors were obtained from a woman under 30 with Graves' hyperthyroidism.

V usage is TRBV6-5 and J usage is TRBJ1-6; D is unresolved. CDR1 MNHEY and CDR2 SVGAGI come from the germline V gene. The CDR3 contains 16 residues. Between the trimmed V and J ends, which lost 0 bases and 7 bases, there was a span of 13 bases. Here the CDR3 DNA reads TGTGCCAGCAGTTACTCGCGTTACGGGCCCAATTCACCCCTCCACTTT. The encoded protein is CASSYSRYGPNSPLHF.

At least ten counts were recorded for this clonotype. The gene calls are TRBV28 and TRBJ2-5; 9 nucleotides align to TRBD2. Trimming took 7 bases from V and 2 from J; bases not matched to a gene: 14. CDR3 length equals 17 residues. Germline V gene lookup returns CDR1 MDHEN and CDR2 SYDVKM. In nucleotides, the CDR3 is TGTGCCAGCACCTCGACGGTGGCTAGCGGGACGCAAGAGACCCAGTACTTC. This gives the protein CASTSTVASGTQETQYF.

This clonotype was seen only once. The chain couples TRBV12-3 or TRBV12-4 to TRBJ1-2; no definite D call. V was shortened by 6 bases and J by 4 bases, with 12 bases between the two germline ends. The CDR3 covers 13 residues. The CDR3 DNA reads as TGTGCCAGCAGCCAATCGACCTTCTATGGCTACACCTTC. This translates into CASSQSTFYGYTF.

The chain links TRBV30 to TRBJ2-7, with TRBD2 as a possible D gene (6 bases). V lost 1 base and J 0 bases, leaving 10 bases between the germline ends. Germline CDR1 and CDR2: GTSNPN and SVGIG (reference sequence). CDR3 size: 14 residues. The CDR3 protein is CAWSDGGNSYEQYF. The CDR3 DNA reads TGTGCCTGGAGTGATGGCGGGAACTCCTACGAGCAGTACTTC. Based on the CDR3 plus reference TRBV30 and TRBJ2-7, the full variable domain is SQTIHQWPATLVQPVGSPLSLECTVEGTSNPNLYWYRQAAGRGLQLLFYSVGIGQISSEVPQNLSASRPQDRQFILSSKKLLLSDSGFYLCAWSDGGNSYEQYFGPGTRLTVT.

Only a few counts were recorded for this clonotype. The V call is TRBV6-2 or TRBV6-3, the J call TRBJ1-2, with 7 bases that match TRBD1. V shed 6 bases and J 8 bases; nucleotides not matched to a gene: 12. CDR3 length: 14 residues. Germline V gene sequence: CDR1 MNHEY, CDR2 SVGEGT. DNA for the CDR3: TGTGCCAGCAGCCCGGGACAGTTCCAAAGGGGCTACACCTTC. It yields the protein CASSPGQFQRGYTF.

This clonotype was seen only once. This CDR3 is CASSPSGWHNEQFF. Written as DNA, the CDR3 is TGTGCCAGCAGCCCCTCCGGGTGGCACAATGAGCAGTTCTTC. This chain uses TRBV7-2 with TRBJ2-1; D gene uncertain. This CDR3 is 14 amino acids long. CDR1 is SGHTA and CDR2 is FQGNSA in the germline V gene. Trimming cost V 5 bases and J 5 bases, with 13 bases left between them.

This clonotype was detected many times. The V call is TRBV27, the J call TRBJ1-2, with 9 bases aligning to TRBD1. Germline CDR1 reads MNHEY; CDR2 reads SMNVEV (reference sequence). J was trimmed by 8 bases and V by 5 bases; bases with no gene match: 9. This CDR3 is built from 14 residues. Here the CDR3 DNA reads TGTGCCAGCAGTCTCCGGGACAGGGCCTCCGGCTACACCTTC. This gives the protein CASSLRDRASGYTF.

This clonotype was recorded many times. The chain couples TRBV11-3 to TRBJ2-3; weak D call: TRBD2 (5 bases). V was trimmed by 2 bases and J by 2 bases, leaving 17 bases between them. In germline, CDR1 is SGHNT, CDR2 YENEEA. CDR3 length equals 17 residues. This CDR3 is CASSLPGLAEITDTQYF. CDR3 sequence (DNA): TGTGCCAGCAGCTTACCCGGGCTAGCAGAAATCACAGATACGCAGTATTTT. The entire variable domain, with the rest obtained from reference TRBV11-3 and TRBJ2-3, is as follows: EAGVVQSPRYKIIEKKQPVAFWCNPISGHNTLYWYLQNLGQGPELLIRYENEEAVDDSQLPKDRFSAERLKGVDSTLKIQPAELGDSAVYLCASSLPGLAEITDTQYFGPGTRLTVL.

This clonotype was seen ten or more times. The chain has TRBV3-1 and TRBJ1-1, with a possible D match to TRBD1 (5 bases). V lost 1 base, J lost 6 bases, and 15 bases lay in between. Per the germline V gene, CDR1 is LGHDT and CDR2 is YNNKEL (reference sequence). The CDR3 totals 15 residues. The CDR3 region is CASSQGAGRSAEAFF. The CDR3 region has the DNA TGTGCCAGCAGCCAAGGTGCAGGGCGGAGCGCTGAAGCTTTCTTT.

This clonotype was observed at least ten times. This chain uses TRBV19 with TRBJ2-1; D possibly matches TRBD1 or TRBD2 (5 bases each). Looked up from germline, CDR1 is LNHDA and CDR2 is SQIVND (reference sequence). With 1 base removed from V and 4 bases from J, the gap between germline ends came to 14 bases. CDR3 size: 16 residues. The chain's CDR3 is CASSIGRDRIYNEQFF. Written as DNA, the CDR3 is TGTGCCAGTAGTATAGGCAGGGACCGGATTTACAATGAGCAGTTCTTC.